One sample yielded the 16 T cell receptor beta chains listed below, sequenced in a study of beta chain features in type 1 diabetes. The isolated RNA, all of it, was reverse transcribed, so expressed TCRB transcripts were what got sequenced. Here immunoSEQ multiplex PCR was the method, and the copy in TCRdb shows in-frame clones only, minus some. The sample includes roughly 140,000 clones, about 8.1% of them seen just once. Material for sequencing was central memory CD4+ T cells from blood. These receptors all stem from a man in his late teens or twenties in good health.

This clone has more than one count but fewer than ten. The chain recombines TRBV27 with TRBJ1-2, with no clear D. Germline V lookup: CDR1 MNHEY, CDR2 SMNVEV (reference sequence). The CDR3 contains 16 residues. The V end was cut by 3 bases, the J end by 4 bases, with 18 bases between. The chain's CDR3 is CASSLFGSEPGYGYTF. As DNA, the CDR3 is TGTGCCAGCAGTTTGTTTGGTTCCGAACCCGGCTATGGCTACACCTTC.

This clone came up a few times. The chain employs TRBV29-1 and TRBJ2-1; 8 nucleotides match TRBD2. CDR3 size: 15 residues. The ends lost 0 bases at V and 6 bases at J; junction bases unmatched: 7. CDR1 SQVTM and CDR2 ANQGSEA come from the germline V gene. The CDR3 loop reads CSVEDRLAFGNEQFF. As DNA, the CDR3 is TGCAGCGTTGAAGATCGACTAGCGTTTGGCAATGAGCAGTTCTTC.

Only a few counts were recorded for this clone. This sequence joins TRBV18 and TRBJ2-1, with D perhaps TRBD1 (5 bases). V lost 2 bases, J lost 6 bases, and 11 bases lay in between. Germline loops: CDR1 KGHSH, CDR2 LQKENI. The CDR3 length is 14 residues. CDR3: CASSPSGFGNEQFF. CDR3 bases: TGTGCCAGCTCACCATCAGGGTTTGGCAATGAGCAGTTCTTC.

Ten or more counts support this clone. The chain links TRBV9 to TRBJ2-3; 7 bases line up with TRBD2. CDR1 SGDLS and CDR2 YYNGEE come from the germline V gene. The CDR3 totals 14 residues. V dropped 1 base and J dropped 1; count of bases not matched to a gene: 0. CDR3 nucleotides: TGTGCCAGCAGCGTACTAGCGGGCACAGATACGCAGTATTTT. Protein product: CASSVLAGTDTQYF.

This clone was observed a few times. The chain has TRBV5-4 and TRBJ1-1; the D is unclear. The CDR3 covers 13 residues. Trimming stripped 4 bases from V and 2 bases from J, with 9 bases between. Germline V CDR1 and CDR2: SGHNT, YYREEE (reference sequence). DNA for the CDR3: TGTGCCAGCAGCCTACCGACAAACACTGAAGCTTTCTTT. This encodes CASSLPTNTEAFF. Supplemented by reference TRBV5-4 and TRBJ1-1, the full variable domain reads ETGVTQSPTHLIKTRGQQVTLRCSSQSGHNTVSWYQQALGQGPQFIFQYYREEENGRGNFPPRFSGLQFPNYSSELNVNALELDDSALYLCASSLPTNTEAFFGQGTRLTVV.

The J gene is TRBJ2-1, the V gene TRBV11-2; maybe TRBD1 (5 bases). CDR3 length equals 15 residues. Per the germline V gene, CDR1 is SGHAT and CDR2 is FQNNGV. V lost 4 bases and J lost 2, with 12 bases in between. CDR3: CASSSEGQAYNEQFF. CDR3 nucleotide sequence: TGTGCCAGCAGCTCGGAAGGACAAGCCTACAATGAGCAGTTCTTC.

This clone was counted a few times. The rearrangement joins TRBV6-1 to TRBJ1-2; TRBD1 matches at 7 bases. The CDR3 spans 15 residues. J gave up 7 bases and V 4 bases, and 12 bases lay outside the gene matches. Per the germline V gene, CDR1 is MNHNS and CDR2 is SASEGT. The DNA of the CDR3 is TGTGCCAGCAGTGGGGCGACGGGGACAGCTTCTGGCTACACCTTC. Translation gives CASSGATGTASGYTF.

This clone appeared a few times. The CDR3 sequence is CASSQTTGGSRETQYF. The CDR3 DNA reads as TGTGCCAGCAGCCAAACCACAGGGGGGTCAAGAGAGACCCAGTACTTC. The chain uses TRBV4-2 and TRBJ2-5, with 8 positions matching TRBD1. V lost 2 bases to trimming and J lost 4 bases; unmatched junction nucleotides: 9. Germline CDR1 LGHNA, CDR2 YNFKEQ. CDR3 size: 16 residues.

Ten or more counts support this clone. The chain is built from TRBV18 and TRBJ2-3, with D perhaps matching TRBD2 (5 bases). This CDR3 contains 15 residues. Germline V gene sequence: CDR1 KGHSH, CDR2 LQKENI. V lost 3 bases and J lost 3, with 13 bases in between. CDR3 region: CASSPPLGETDTQYF. CDR3 coding DNA: TGTGCCAGCTCACCGCCCCTCGGGGAGACAGATACGCAGTATTTT.

This clone was recorded a few times. The chain carries TRBV27 and TRBJ1-2; D ambiguous. CDR1 and CDR2 (germline): MNHEY, SMNVEV (reference sequence). The germline V and J ends were trimmed by 2 bases and 0 bases, with 10 bases remaining between them. The CDR3 is 15 residues long. Written as DNA, the CDR3 is TGTGCCAGCAGTTTAGACTTCTTAGCTAACTATGGCTACACCTTC. Amino acids: CASSLDFLANYGYTF.

The table lists this clone with a few counts. The gene calls are TRBV5-8 and TRBJ1-5; the D is unclear. There are 14 residues in the CDR3. Germline V gene lookup returns CDR1 SGHTS and CDR2 YDEGEE. Trimming left V 2 bases short and J 2 bases short, with 8 bases between. In nucleotides, the CDR3 is TGTGCCAGCAGCTTTTTCCAGGGCAATCAGCCCCAGCATTTT. Its protein is CASSFFQGNQPQHF. Using reference TRBV5-8 and TRBJ1-5 for the parts outside the CDR3, the full variable domain is EAGVTQSPTHLIKTRGQQATLRCSPISGHTSVYWYQQALGLGLQFLLWYDEGEERNRGNFPPRFSGRQFPNYSSELNVNALELEDSALYLCASSFFQGNQPQHFGDGTRLSIL.

The chain recombines TRBV11-2 with TRBJ2-1; 9 bases agree with TRBD2. Trimming took 4 bases from V and 0 from J; bases not matched to a gene: 13. This CDR3 comprises 19 residues. Germline V lookup: CDR1 SGHAT, CDR2 FQNNGV. CDR3 loop: CASSSRRASGVTSYNEQFF. The CDR3 DNA follows: TGTGCCAGCAGCTCCCGGAGGGCTAGCGGGGTGACCTCCTACAATGAGCAGTTCTTC.

The sample holds a few counts of this clone. The DNA of the CDR3 is TGTGCCAGCAGTTTAAGATCCCTAGCGGGGTGGGGGACCCAGTACTTC. Translating gives CASSLRSLAGWGTQYF. This chain connects TRBV28 to TRBJ2-5; 9 nucleotides line up with TRBD2. The CDR3 has 16 residues. CDR1 and CDR2 from the germline V gene are MDHEN and SYDVKM. Trimming at V came to 2 bases and at J to 7 bases, leaving 11 bases not matched to a gene.

This clone was seen many times. V is TRBV19 and J is TRBJ2-7; the D gene is possibly TRBD1 (6 bases). The length of the CDR3 is 15 residues. The V end was cut by 5 bases, the J end by 2 bases, with 16 bases between. The germline V gene has CDR1 LNHDA and CDR2 SQIVND (reference sequence). The chain's CDR3 is CASSLRQDGAYEQYF. CDR3 DNA sequence: TGTGCCAGTAGTCTAAGACAGGACGGAGCCTACGAGCAGTACTTC.

This clone has a handful of counts. The chain links TRBV2 to TRBJ2-3; 7 bases line up with TRBD1. The V and J ends lost 6 bases and 0 bases, in that order; junction bases with no gene match: 9. CDR1 and CDR2 from the germline V gene are SNHLY and FYNNEI. The CDR3 contains 16 residues. The CDR3 region is CASRRMGQPSTDTQYF. CDR3 sequence (DNA): TGTGCCAGCAGGAGAATGGGACAGCCTAGCACAGATACGCAGTATTTT.

This clone occurred a few times. This chain joins TRBV19 and TRBJ1-2; the match to TRBD1 covers 7 bases. This CDR3 contains 15 residues. CDR1 and CDR2 (germline): LNHDA, SQIVND (reference sequence). J was trimmed by 5 bases and V by 5 bases; bases with no gene match: 11. Here the CDR3 reads CASSLTGTAEYGYTF. CDR3 bases: TGTGCCAGTAGTCTTACCGGGACAGCCGAGTATGGCTACACCTTC.